This TCR beta chain was observed in a study of blood T cell repertoires in COVID-19. In the study overall: Italy, Spain and the United States were the sources of the convalescent and acute COVID-19 samples. The cDNA or gDNA used as material had been derived from T cells, B-cell-depleted T cells, or PBMCs.

Germline V CDR1 and CDR2: GTSNPN, SVGIG (reference sequence). The CDR3 covers 12 residues. The V end lost 5 bases, the J end lost 7 bases, and 11 bases lay between the germline ends. How the authors handled the data: Amplified reference gene primers provided the basis for estimating nucleated cell counts. The table came from immunoSEQ multiplex PCR; TCRdb's copy has only in-frame clones and leaves some out. V and J calls and clone size are copied from that table; D and trimming were computed from the DNA. The table has 200,000 to 250,000 clones, roughly 87% seen once. The rearrangement joins TRBV30 to TRBJ1-4; a possible D gene is TRBD1 (5 bases). The specimen was PBMCs or T cells enriched from blood (not recorded which). The receptor's source is a young man with acute COVID-19. CDR3 amino acids: CAWGSGGEKLFF. The CDR3 nucleotides read TGTGCCTGGGGAAGCGGGGGTGAAAAACTGTTTTTT.